This record concerns one TCR beta chain sequence. Antigen unknown. The read halts 3 residues ahead of the CDR3 end, with the missing end drawn from the germline J gene. Germline values: CDR1 MDHEN, CDR2 SYDVKM. V trimming: 5 bases; J trimming: 6 bases; junction bases outside the gene matches: 7. This CDR3 is built from 14 residues. immunoSEQ multiplex PCR used an average of around 1,200 ng genomic DNA. This table comes from immunoSEQ multiplex PCR, and its TCRdb copy is limited to in-frame clones, with some not included. This sample carries about 33,000 clones, with about 1.7% going to the ten biggest clones. The sample belongs to a study of T cells in women clearing cervical HPV infection. The wider study: Case blood drawn at lesion detection; control blood after infection cleared.

Study observations and caveats: Repertoire richness, not evenness, was significantly elevated in CIN3+ cases versus controls. Richness plus V gene abundances separated cases from controls with AUC roughly 0.88.

The sample consisted of blood buffy coat. V usage is TRBV28 and J usage is TRBJ2-3; 8 bases fit TRBD2. The TCR was taken from a woman between 18 and 70 years old with a cervical HPV16 infection that either progressed to CIN3+ or cleared (not recorded which). This CDR3 is CASSGWTSSDTQYF. CDR3 DNA, as far as it was read: TGTGCCAGCAGTGGGTGGACTAGCTCTGATACG. Variable domain in full (rest from reference TRBV28 and TRBJ2-3): DVKVTQSSRYLVKRTGEKVFLECVQDMDHENMFWYRQDPGLGLRLIYFSYDVKMKEKGDIPEGYSVSREKKERFSLILESASTNQTSMYLCASSGWTSSDTQYFGPGTRLTVL.